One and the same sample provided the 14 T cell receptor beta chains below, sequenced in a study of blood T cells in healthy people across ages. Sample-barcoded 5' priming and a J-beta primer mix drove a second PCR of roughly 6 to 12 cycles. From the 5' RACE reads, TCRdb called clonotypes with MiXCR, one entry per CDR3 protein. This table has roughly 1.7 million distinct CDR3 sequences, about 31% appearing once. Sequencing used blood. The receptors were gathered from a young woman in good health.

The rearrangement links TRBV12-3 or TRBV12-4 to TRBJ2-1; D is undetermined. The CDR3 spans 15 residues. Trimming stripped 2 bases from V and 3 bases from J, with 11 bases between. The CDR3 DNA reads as TGTGCCAGCAGTTTATTGAATCGAGGCTACAATGAGCAGTTCTTC. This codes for CASSLLNRGYNEQFF.

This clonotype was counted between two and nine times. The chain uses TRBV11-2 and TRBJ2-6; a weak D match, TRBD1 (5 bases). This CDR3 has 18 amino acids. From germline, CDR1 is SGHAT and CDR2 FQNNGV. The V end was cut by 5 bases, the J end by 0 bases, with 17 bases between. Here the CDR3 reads CASSHFMGQASGANVLTF. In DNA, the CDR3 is TGTGCCAGCAGCCATTTCATGGGGCAGGCCTCTGGGGCCAACGTCCTGACTTTC.

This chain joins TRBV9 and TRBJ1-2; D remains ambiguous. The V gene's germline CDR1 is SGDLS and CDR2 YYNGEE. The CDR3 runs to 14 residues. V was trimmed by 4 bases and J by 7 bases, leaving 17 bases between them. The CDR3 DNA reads TGTGCCAGCAGCCCCCAAGAGTTTTCGGTTGGCTACACCTTC. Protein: CASSPQEFSVGYTF.

Here the CDR3 DNA reads TGCAGTGCTAGAGATACGGGACAGCAAGAGACCCAGTACTTC. Its translation: CSARDTGQQETQYF. V gene TRBV20-1 combines with J gene TRBJ2-5; 7 bases line up with TRBD1. Germline V gives CDR1 DFQATT, CDR2 SNEGSKA (reference sequence). The CDR3 extends over 14 amino acids. Unmatched junction bases numbered 3, after V lost 0 bases and J lost 2 bases.

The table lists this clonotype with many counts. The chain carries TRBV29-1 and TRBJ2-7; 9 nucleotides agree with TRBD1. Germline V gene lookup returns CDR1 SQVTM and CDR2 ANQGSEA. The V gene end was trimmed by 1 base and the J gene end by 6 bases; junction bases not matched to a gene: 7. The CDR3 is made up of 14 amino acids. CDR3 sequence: CSVEAGTGHAEQYF. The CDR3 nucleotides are TGCAGCGTTGAAGCCGGGACAGGGCACGCCGAGCAGTACTTC.

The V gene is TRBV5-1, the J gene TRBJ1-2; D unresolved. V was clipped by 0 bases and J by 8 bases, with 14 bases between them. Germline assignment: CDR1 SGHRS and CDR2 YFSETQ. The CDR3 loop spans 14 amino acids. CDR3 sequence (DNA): TGCGCCAGCAGCTTGGACGACATTGTTGGAGGCTACACCTTC. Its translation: CASSLDDIVGGYTF.

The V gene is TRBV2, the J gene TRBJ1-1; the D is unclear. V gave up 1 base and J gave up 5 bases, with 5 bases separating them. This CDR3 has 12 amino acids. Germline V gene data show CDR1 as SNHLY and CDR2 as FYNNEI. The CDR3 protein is CASSEGQTEAFF. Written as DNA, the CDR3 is TGTGCCAGCAGTGAAGGGCAGACTGAAGCTTTCTTT. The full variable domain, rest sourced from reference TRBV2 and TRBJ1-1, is EPEVTQTPSHQVTQMGQEVILRCVPISNHLYFYWYRQILGQKVEFLVSFYNNEISEKSEIFDDQFSVERPDGSNFTLKIRSTKLEDSAMYFCASSEGQTEAFFGQGTRLTVV.

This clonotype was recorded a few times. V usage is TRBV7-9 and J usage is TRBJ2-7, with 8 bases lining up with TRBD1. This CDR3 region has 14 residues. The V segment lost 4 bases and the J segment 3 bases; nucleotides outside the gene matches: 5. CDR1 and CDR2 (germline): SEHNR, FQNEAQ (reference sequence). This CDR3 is CASSSKQGGYEQYF. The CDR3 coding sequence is TGTGCCAGCAGCTCCAAACAGGGGGGCTACGAGCAGTACTTC.

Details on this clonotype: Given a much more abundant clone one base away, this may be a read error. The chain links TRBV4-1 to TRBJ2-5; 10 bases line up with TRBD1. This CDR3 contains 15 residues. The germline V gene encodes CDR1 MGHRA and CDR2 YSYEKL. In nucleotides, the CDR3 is TGCGCCTGCAGCCAAGTGGGGACAGGGGCGGGGGAGCAGTACTTC. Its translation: CACSQVGTGAGEQYF.

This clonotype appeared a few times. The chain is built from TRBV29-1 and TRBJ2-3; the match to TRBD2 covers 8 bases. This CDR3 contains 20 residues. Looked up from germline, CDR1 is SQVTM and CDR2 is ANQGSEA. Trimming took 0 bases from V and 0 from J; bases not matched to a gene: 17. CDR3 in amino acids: CSVEDQIVVAGWSSTDTQYF. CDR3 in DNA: TGCAGCGTTGAAGATCAGATAGTTGTAGCGGGGTGGTCTAGCACAGATACGCAGTATTTT.

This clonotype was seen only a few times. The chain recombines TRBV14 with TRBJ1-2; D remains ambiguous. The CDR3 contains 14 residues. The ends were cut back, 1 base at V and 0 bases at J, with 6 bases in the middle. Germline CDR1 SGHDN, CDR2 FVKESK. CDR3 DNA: TGTGCCAGCAGCCAAGGGAGTCCTAACTATGGCTACACCTTC. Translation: CASSQGSPNYGYTF.

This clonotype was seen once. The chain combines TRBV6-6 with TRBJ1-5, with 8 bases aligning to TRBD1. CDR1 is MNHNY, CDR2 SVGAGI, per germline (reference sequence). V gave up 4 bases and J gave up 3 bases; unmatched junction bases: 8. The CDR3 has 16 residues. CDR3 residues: CASSSLDRAANQPQHF. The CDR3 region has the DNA TGTGCCAGCAGTTCCCTGGACAGGGCCGCCAATCAGCCCCAGCATTTT.

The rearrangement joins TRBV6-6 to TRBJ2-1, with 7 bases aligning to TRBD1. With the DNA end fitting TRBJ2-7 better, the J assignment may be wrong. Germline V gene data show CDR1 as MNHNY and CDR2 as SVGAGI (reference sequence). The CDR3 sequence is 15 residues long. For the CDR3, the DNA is TGTGCCAGCAGTTACCCGGACAGGAGATACAATGAGCAGTACTTC. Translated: CASSYPDRRYNEQYF.

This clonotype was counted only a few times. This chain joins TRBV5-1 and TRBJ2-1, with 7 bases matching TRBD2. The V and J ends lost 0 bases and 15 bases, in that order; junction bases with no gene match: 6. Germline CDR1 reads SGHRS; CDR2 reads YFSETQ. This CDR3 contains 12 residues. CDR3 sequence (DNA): TGCGCCAGCAGCTTGGAGGCGGGGAGGGGGTTCTTC. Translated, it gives CASSLEAGRGFF.